This T cell receptor beta chain was obtained from a study of blood T cell repertoires in COVID-19. Study-wide context: COVID-19 samples collected from the United States, Italy and Spain covered acute and convalescent phases. T cells, B-cell-depleted T cells, or PBMCs supplied cDNA or gDNA.

The germline CDR1 and CDR2 sequences are MNHEY and SVGAGI. The CDR3 length is 14 residues. The V and J ends lost 6 bases and 6 bases, in that order; junction bases with no gene match: 5. Authors' analysis steps: Scientists estimated how many nucleated cells there were by amplifying reference gene primers. Generated by immunoSEQ multiplex PCR, the TCRdb table keeps only in-frame clones and is missing some. D and trimming were read from the DNA, whereas the V and J calls and clone size are those reported in that table. This repertoire shows approximately 140,000 clones, around four fifths found once; its top ten account for less than 2.5%.

The sample was peripheral blood. The V gene is TRBV6-5, the J gene TRBJ1-4, with TRBD1 matching 9 bases. This sequence was found in a man between 65 and 85 years old with acute or convalescent COVID-19. The CDR3 nucleotides read TGTGCCAGCAGCGACAGGGGGGAGGATGAAAAACTGTTTTTT. Protein sequence: CASSDRGEDEKLFF.